The 9 T cell receptor beta chains reported below all come from one sample, sequenced in a study of cytomegalovirus exposure and HLA in healthy donors. The study ran its PCR with 60 Vbeta and 13 Jbeta primers. This table comes from immunoSEQ multiplex PCR, and its TCRdb copy is limited to in-frame clones, with some not included. The sample contains 150,000 to 200,000 clones, around four fifths of which appear only once. Input material: PBMCs. Receptors were obtained from a woman in her 50s in good health and CMV-seropositive.

This chain links TRBV7-9 with TRBJ2-1; 8 nucleotides line up with TRBD2. With V trimmed by 7 bases and J by 6 bases, 17 bases remained unmatched. Germline CDR1 reads SEHNR; CDR2 reads FQNEAQ (reference sequence). The CDR3 has 17 amino acids. CDR3 nucleotide sequence: TGTGCCAGCACCCCTTGGACTAGCCCGGGGGGGGGCAATGAGCAGTTCTTC. Translated, it gives CASTPWTSPGGGNEQFF.

The genes are TRBV4-1 and TRBJ1-4, with TRBD1 matching 8 bases. The J segment lost 6 bases and the V segment lost 1 base, leaving 4 bases of the junction unmatched. The CDR3 totals 15 residues. Germline V CDR1 and CDR2: MGHRA, YSYEKL. The CDR3, as DNA: TGCGCCAGCAGCCAAGTCGGGACAGGAGATGAAAAACTGTTTTTT. It codes for CASSQVGTGDEKLFF.

The rearrangement uses TRBV13 and TRBJ2-1; 15 positions match TRBD2. The CDR3 consists of 19 residues. J gave up 0 bases and V 5 bases, and 8 bases lay outside the gene matches. Looked up from germline, CDR1 is PRHDT and CDR2 is FYEKMQ (reference sequence). The CDR3 sequence: CASSMGLAGGVSSYNEQFF. The CDR3 DNA sequence: TGTGCCAGCAGCATGGGACTAGCGGGGGGCGTGAGCTCCTACAATGAGCAGTTCTTC.

The chain recombines TRBV5-1 with TRBJ1-3; D is unclear. This CDR3 contains 14 residues. The V and J ends lost 5 bases and 0 bases respectively, with 9 bases between them. Germline V gene lookup returns CDR1 SGHRS and CDR2 YFSETQ. The CDR3 spells CASREGNSGNTIYF. In nucleotides, the CDR3 is TGCGCCAGCAGAGAGGGTAACTCTGGAAACACCATATATTTT.

Here the CDR3 DNA reads TGTGCCAGCAGCTTGAGGGGCAGCTCCTACAATGAGCAGTTCTTC. It translates to CASSLRGSSYNEQFF. This chain uses TRBV5-4 with TRBJ2-1; D may be TRBD1 (5 bases). This CDR3 is 15 amino acids long. Trimming took off 1 base at V and 0 bases at J, with 8 bases between the two ends. The germline V gene encodes CDR1 SGHNT and CDR2 YYREEE (reference sequence).

The chain is built from TRBV5-1 and TRBJ1-4, with TRBD1 identical over 9 bases. The CDR3 extends over 17 amino acids. V lost 4 bases to trimming and J lost 0 bases; unmatched junction nucleotides: 7. Germline-derived CDR1 and CDR2 are SGHRS and YFSETQ. The CDR3: CASSTGQGPATNEKLFF. For the CDR3, the DNA is TGCGCCAGCAGCACGGGACAGGGACCCGCAACTAATGAAAAACTGTTTTTT.

The chain is built from TRBV18 and TRBJ1-1; 7 bases match TRBD1. The CDR3 totals 15 residues. Losses at the gene ends were 3 bases for V and 5 bases for J; bases not matched to a gene: 9. CDR1 and CDR2 (germline): KGHSH, LQKENI. The CDR3 sequence is CASSPPIGGTTEAFF. The CDR3 bases are TGTGCCAGCTCACCCCCCATAGGGGGCACAACTGAAGCTTTCTTT.

J is TRBJ1-2 and V is TRBV10-3; 7 bases match TRBD1. CDR3 length: 14 amino acids. The germline CDR1 and CDR2 sequences are ENHRY and SYGVKD. The V gene end was trimmed by 7 bases and the J gene end by 2 bases; junction bases not matched to a gene: 7. The CDR3 spells CAITGDSDNYGYTF. CDR3 bases: TGTGCCATCACCGGGGACAGTGACAACTATGGCTACACCTTC.

The chain is built from TRBV4-1 and TRBJ1-2; 9 nucleotides line up with TRBD1. CDR3 length: 15 residues. V shed 4 bases and J 6 bases; nucleotides not matched to a gene: 9. CDR1 is MGHRA and CDR2 is YSYEKL in the germline V gene. CDR3 in amino acids: CASSLRQGESDGYTF. CDR3 DNA: TGCGCCAGCAGCCTCCGACAGGGGGAGTCTGATGGCTACACCTTC.